These T cell receptor beta chains were read from a single sample in a study of shared clonotypes between healthy human individuals. Sequencing used immunoSEQ multiplex PCR; TCRdb keeps in-frame clones, though not all of them. Of about 2.4 million clones in the sample, roughly 93% were seen once. Material for sequencing was naive CD4+ T cells from PBMCs. The origin of the receptors is a man between 18 and 35 years old in good health. Some clones in this sample may be carry-over from other donors' samples. Each CDR3 is given with its conserved first and last residue. A D gene is named only where the DNA matches it firmly. The listing skips clone size in some rows; elsewhere it reads once, few, many or a size class.

abundance	d_gene	v_gene	j_gene	CDR3nt	CDR3aa
NA	NA	TRBV11-2	TRBJ1-4	TGTGCCAGCAGCTTAGGATTAACCCGGCGGGAAAAACTGTTTTTT	CASSLGLTRREKLFF
NA	TRBD2	TRBV28	TRBJ2-3	TGTGCCAGCTGGTCTAGCGGGAGGCCAGATACGCAGTATTTT	CASWSSGRPDTQYF
NA	NA	TRBV4-1	TRBJ2-6	TGCGCCAGCAGCCAAGATATGGGGAGCCGTGGGGCCAACGTCCTGACTTTC	CASSQDMGSRGANVLTF
NA	NA	TRBV14	TRBJ2-7	TGTGCCAGCAGCACGAGAGGCGAGCAGTACTTC	CASSTRGEQYF
once	NA	TRBV25-1	TRBJ2-3	TGTGCCAGCAGTCCAAACCTACTCCGCACAGATACGCAGTATTTT	CASSPNLLRTDTQYF
NA	NA	TRBV6-1	TRBJ2-3	TGTGCCAGCAGTTACCGTCAGGGAGTGTATTTT	CASSYRQGVYF
NA	NA	TRBV27	TRBJ2-3	TGTGCCAGCAGTTTCATAACTAGCACAGATACGCAGTATTTT	CASSFITSTDTQYF
NA	NA	TRBV28	TRBJ2-5	TGTGCCAGCAGTCGAGAGCCCGGCCGAGAGACCCAGTACTTC	CASSREPGRETQYF
NA	NA	TRBV4-3	TRBJ2-7	TGCGCCAGCAGCCAAGGGCAGGGGTCAACCTACGAGCAGTACTTC	CASSQGQGSTYEQYF
NA	NA	TRBV28	TRBJ1-4	TGTGCCAGCAGCCCCCCCCGGATCAGGGAAAAACTGTTTTTT	CASSPPRIREKLFF
NA	NA	TRBV10-3	TRBJ1-1	TGTGCCATCAGTGGGAAAACAGGGATGAACACTGAAGCTTTCTTT	CAISGKTGMNTEAFF